This is a list of T cell receptor beta chains from one sample in a study of cytomegalovirus exposure and HLA in healthy donors. Measured with immunoSEQ multiplex PCR; TCRdb has only the in-frame clones, and not every one. The repertoire holds fewer than 95,000 clones, with under 85% as singletons. The sequenced material came from PBMCs. Receptor source: a middle-aged woman in good health and CMV-seropositive. CDR3s include the opening cysteine and the closing phenylalanine or tryptophan. The order of the fields is D gene, clone size, V gene, J gene, CDR3 DNA, CDR3 protein. The D gene is left open where the match is weak. Some rows have no size entry. The others give once, few or many, or a class for an expanded clone.

D gene: TRBD2; clone size: .; V gene: TRBV30; J gene: TRBJ2-4; CDR3 DNA: TGTGCCCGGAGCGCTTGGGGGGGCATTCAGTACTTC; CDR3 protein: CARSAWGGIQYF
D gene: TRBD2; clone size: .; V gene: TRBV6-5; J gene: TRBJ2-7; CDR3 DNA: TGTGCCAGCAGTTACGACGGGACTAGCAGACCCTACGAGCAGTACTTC; CDR3 protein: CASSYDGTSRPYEQYF
D gene: .; clone size: .; V gene: TRBV11-3; J gene: TRBJ1-3; CDR3 DNA: TGTGCCAGCAGCCGGGACACTGGAAACACCATATATTTT; CDR3 protein: CASSRDTGNTIYF
D gene: .; clone size: .; V gene: TRBV14; J gene: TRBJ1-6; CDR3 DNA: TGTGCCAGCAGCCAAGGGGTCAAGTTACGCCGGGGTTCACCCCTCCACTTT; CDR3 protein: CASSQGVKLRRGSPLHF
D gene: .; clone size: .; V gene: TRBV29-1; J gene: TRBJ1-1; CDR3 DNA: TGCAGCGTTGGTGTGTCTCTGAACACTGAAGCTTTCTTT; CDR3 protein: CSVGVSLNTEAFF
D gene: TRBD1; clone size: once; V gene: TRBV5-1; J gene: TRBJ2-5; CDR3 DNA: TGCGCCAGCAGCAAAGACAGGGAGCAAGACACCCAGTACTTC; CDR3 protein: CASSKDREQDTQYF
D gene: TRBD1; clone size: .; V gene: TRBV28; J gene: TRBJ2-5; CDR3 DNA: TGTGCCAGCAGTACCTGGACAGGGGAGAAGACCCAGTACTTC; CDR3 protein: CASSTWTGEKTQYF
D gene: TRBD1; clone size: .; V gene: TRBV10-3; J gene: TRBJ2-5; CDR3 DNA: TGTGCCATCAGCCCCTGGGACAGGGATGAGACCCAGTACTTC; CDR3 protein: CAISPWDRDETQYF
D gene: TRBD1; clone size: few; V gene: TRBV5-1; J gene: TRBJ2-1; CDR3 DNA: TGCGCCAGCAGCTTGGAAGGGACAGGGTCCTACAATGAGCAGTTCTTC; CDR3 protein: CASSLEGTGSYNEQFF
D gene: .; clone size: .; V gene: TRBV29-1; J gene: TRBJ2-3; CDR3 DNA: TGCAGCGTTGGGGCTACAGATACGCAGTATTTT; CDR3 protein: CSVGATDTQYF
D gene: TRBD2; clone size: .; V gene: TRBV27; J gene: TRBJ2-7; CDR3 DNA: TGTGCCAGCAGTTTGTTAATGGGAGGGAACGTCGAGCAGTACTTC; CDR3 protein: CASSLLMGGNVEQYF
D gene: .; clone size: .; V gene: TRBV15; J gene: TRBJ2-5; CDR3 DNA: TGTGCCACCAGCAAGGGGGACCAAGAGACCCAGTACTTC; CDR3 protein: CATSKGDQETQYF
D gene: TRBD2; clone size: .; V gene: TRBV5-1; J gene: TRBJ2-1; CDR3 DNA: TGCGCCAGCAGCCCAGCTCTAGCGGGACCCAGCTCCTACAATGAGCAGTTCTTC; CDR3 protein: CASSPALAGPSSYNEQFF
D gene: .; clone size: .; V gene: TRBV19; J gene: TRBJ2-7; CDR3 DNA: TGTGCCAGTAGTCAGGTTGGTTCCTACGAGCAGTACTTC; CDR3 protein: CASSQVGSYEQYF
D gene: .; clone size: .; V gene: TRBV19; J gene: TRBJ2-5; CDR3 DNA: TGTGCCAGTAGTATTGGAGATCTGAGGACCCAGTACTTC; CDR3 protein: CASSIGDLRTQYF
D gene: .; clone size: once; V gene: TRBV28; J gene: TRBJ2-3; CDR3 DNA: TGTGCCAGCAGTTCCACCCGGCGGTTAGGGCGGGACGCCACAGATACGCAGTATTTT; CDR3 protein: CASSSTRRLGRDATDTQYF
D gene: TRBD1; clone size: once; V gene: TRBV13; J gene: TRBJ2-7; CDR3 DNA: TGTGCCAGCAGGAGGGGGACAGGGCGCTACGAGCAGTACTTC; CDR3 protein: CASRRGTGRYEQYF
D gene: .; clone size: .; V gene: TRBV18; J gene: TRBJ1-1; CDR3 DNA: TGTGCCAGCTCACCACTGGGGTTACAGGGTAGCACTGAAGCTTTCTTT; CDR3 protein: CASSPLGLQGSTEAFF
D gene: .; clone size: .; V gene: TRBV27; J gene: TRBJ1-1; CDR3 DNA: TGTGCCAGCAGCCGGGAGGTGAACACTGAAGCTTTCTTT; CDR3 protein: CASSREVNTEAFF
D gene: .; clone size: .; V gene: TRBV6-4; J gene: TRBJ1-2; CDR3 DNA: TGTGCCAGCAGTGACTCTATTGGCTACACCTTC; CDR3 protein: CASSDSIGYTF
D gene: TRBD1; clone size: few; V gene: TRBV7-2; J gene: TRBJ2-3; CDR3 DNA: TGTGCCAGCAGCGCCGGGACAGGGGGAGCGACAGATACGCAGTATTTT; CDR3 protein: CASSAGTGGATDTQYF
D gene: .; clone size: once; V gene: TRBV5-1; J gene: TRBJ1-1; CDR3 DNA: TGCGCCAGCAGCGTCGGGGGGGTATCCACTGAAGCTTTCTTT; CDR3 protein: CASSVGGVSTEAFF
D gene: .; clone size: many; V gene: TRBV9; J gene: TRBJ2-2; CDR3 DNA: TGTGCCAGCAGTCTAACTTCGAACACCGGGGAGCTGTTTTTT; CDR3 protein: CASSLTSNTGELFF
D gene: TRBD1; clone size: .; V gene: TRBV29-1; J gene: TRBJ1-2; CDR3 DNA: TGCAGCGTTGTCGCTCAGGGGGCTGGCTACACCTTC; CDR3 protein: CSVVAQGAGYTF
D gene: .; clone size: .; V gene: TRBV4-3; J gene: TRBJ2-5; CDR3 DNA: TGCGCCAGCAGCCAAGTTTCAGGAGAGACCCAGTACTTC; CDR3 protein: CASSQVSGETQYF
D gene: .; clone size: .; V gene: TRBV6-1; J gene: TRBJ1-5; CDR3 DNA: TGTGCCAGCAGTCCCAATAGCAATCAGCCCCAGCATTTT; CDR3 protein: CASSPNSNQPQHF
D gene: TRBD1; clone size: .; V gene: TRBV9; J gene: TRBJ2-3; CDR3 DNA: TGTGCCAGCAGCGAGGACAGGCGCACAGATACGCAGTATTTT; CDR3 protein: CASSEDRRTDTQYF
D gene: TRBD1; clone size: once; V gene: TRBV15; J gene: TRBJ2-7; CDR3 DNA: TGTGCCACCAGCAGAGACCGACAGGGTATTGGCGAGCAGTACTTC; CDR3 protein: CATSRDRQGIGEQYF
D gene: .; clone size: .; V gene: TRBV6-5; J gene: TRBJ1-1; CDR3 DNA: TGTGCCAGCAGACTAAGAACGAACACTGAAGCTTTCTTT; CDR3 protein: CASRLRTNTEAFF
D gene: TRBD2; clone size: .; V gene: TRBV7-8; J gene: TRBJ2-7; CDR3 DNA: TGTGCCAGCAGCTTCGGCCAGCGGGAGCATCGCTACGAGCAGTACTTC; CDR3 protein: CASSFGQREHRYEQYF
D gene: TRBD1; clone size: once; V gene: TRBV28; J gene: TRBJ2-3; CDR3 DNA: TGTGCCAGCAGTTATCGGACAGGGGGGTCGCGTACGCAGTATTTT; CDR3 protein: CASSYRTGGSRTQYF
D gene: .; clone size: .; V gene: TRBV5-1; J gene: TRBJ1-2; CDR3 DNA: TGCGCCAGCAGCATGGACAGACCCTATGGCTACACCTTC; CDR3 protein: CASSMDRPYGYTF
D gene: TRBD1; clone size: .; V gene: TRBV7-7; J gene: TRBJ2-1; CDR3 DNA: TGTGCTAGCAGCGCCTCCGGGACAGGGTACAATGAGCAGTTCTTC; CDR3 protein: CASSASGTGYNEQFF
D gene: TRBD1; clone size: .; V gene: TRBV6-5; J gene: TRBJ1-2; CDR3 DNA: TGTGCCAGCAGTTACTCAGGAACGGGACAGCGATATGGCTACACCTTC; CDR3 protein: CASSYSGTGQRYGYTF
D gene: .; clone size: once; V gene: TRBV6-1; J gene: TRBJ2-1; CDR3 DNA: TGTGCCAGCAGAACAGTTTCCTACAATGAGCAGTTCTTC; CDR3 protein: CASRTVSYNEQFF
D gene: .; clone size: once; V gene: TRBV29-1; J gene: TRBJ2-5; CDR3 DNA: TGCAGCGTTGCCCCGGCTGGGGGGAAAGAGACCCAGTACTTC; CDR3 protein: CSVAPAGGKETQYF
D gene: .; clone size: few; V gene: TRBV12-5; J gene: TRBJ1-3; CDR3 DNA: TGTGCTAGTGGTTTGGGAGGCTCTGGAAACACCATATATTTT; CDR3 protein: CASGLGGSGNTIYF
D gene: .; clone size: .; V gene: TRBV5-4; J gene: TRBJ2-7; CDR3 DNA: TGTGTCAGCAGCTTTAGGGTACAGGGTAACTACGAGCAGTACTTC; CDR3 protein: CVSSFRVQGNYEQYF
D gene: .; clone size: .; V gene: TRBV30; J gene: TRBJ1-5; CDR3 DNA: TGTGCCTGGGGAGGGGGCAATCAGCCCCAGCATTTT; CDR3 protein: CAWGGGNQPQHF
D gene: .; clone size: .; V gene: TRBV4-3; J gene: TRBJ2-5; CDR3 DNA: TGCGCCAGCAGCCAAGATTTGGGCGGGGCGGGGACCCAGTACTTC; CDR3 protein: CASSQDLGGAGTQYF
D gene: .; clone size: few; V gene: TRBV29-1; J gene: TRBJ2-3; CDR3 DNA: TGCAGCGCCACTAGGAGTGGCAACACAGATACGCAGTATTTT; CDR3 protein: CSATRSGNTDTQYF
D gene: TRBD2; clone size: few; V gene: TRBV2; J gene: TRBJ2-2; CDR3 DNA: TGTGCCAGCAGTCCGAATAGCGGGGTAAACACCGGGGAGCTGTTTTTT; CDR3 protein: CASSPNSGVNTGELFF
D gene: TRBD2; clone size: .; V gene: TRBV5-1; J gene: TRBJ2-1; CDR3 DNA: TGCGCCAGCAGCTTTGGGGAGCGGGAACTTGAGCAGTTCTTC; CDR3 protein: CASSFGERELEQFF
D gene: .; clone size: .; V gene: TRBV19; J gene: TRBJ1-4; CDR3 DNA: TGTGCCAGTAGTATGCGGCAGATTAATGAAAAACTGTTTTTT; CDR3 protein: CASSMRQINEKLFF
D gene: TRBD2; clone size: .; V gene: TRBV6-6; J gene: TRBJ2-7; CDR3 DNA: TGTGCCAGCAGGGATAGCGGGAGAAACGACGAGCAGTACTTC; CDR3 protein: CASRDSGRNDEQYF
D gene: .; clone size: .; V gene: TRBV5-1; J gene: TRBJ2-2; CDR3 DNA: TGCGCCAGCTCCGACAAGCTTACCGGGGAGCTGTTTTTT; CDR3 protein: CASSDKLTGELFF
D gene: TRBD1; clone size: .; V gene: TRBV7-9; J gene: TRBJ1-5; CDR3 DNA: TGTGCCAGCAGCGCGGGACAGGGGTTGGGTAGCAATCAGCCCCAGCATTTT; CDR3 protein: CASSAGQGLGSNQPQHF
D gene: TRBD2; clone size: .; V gene: TRBV6-5; J gene: TRBJ2-7; CDR3 DNA: TGTGCCAGCAGTTACGCGCGGACTAGCGGGAGGTACGAGCAGTACTTC; CDR3 protein: CASSYARTSGRYEQYF
D gene: .; clone size: .; V gene: TRBV6-4; J gene: TRBJ1-5; CDR3 DNA: TGTGCCAGCAGGAAGGAGGACGCTAGCAATCAGCCCCAGCATTTT; CDR3 protein: CASRKEDASNQPQHF
D gene: TRBD1; clone size: once; V gene: TRBV14; J gene: TRBJ2-7; CDR3 DNA: TGTGCCAGCAGCCAAGATGGGACAGGGAGCGAGCAGTACTTC; CDR3 protein: CASSQDGTGSEQYF
D gene: TRBD1; clone size: many; V gene: TRBV5-1; J gene: TRBJ1-3; CDR3 DNA: TGCGCCAGCAGCGTACAGGGGTCGGGAAACACCATATATTTT; CDR3 protein: CASSVQGSGNTIYF
D gene: .; clone size: once; V gene: TRBV7-9; J gene: TRBJ1-1; CDR3 DNA: TGTGCCAGCAGCTTGACTGGACAGTTAAACACTGAAGCTTTCTTT; CDR3 protein: CASSLTGQLNTEAFF
D gene: .; clone size: .; V gene: TRBV27; J gene: TRBJ2-7; CDR3 DNA: TGTGCCAGCAGTTTATCACCTCAACTAGGTTCCTACGAGCAGTACTTC; CDR3 protein: CASSLSPQLGSYEQYF
D gene: TRBD2; clone size: .; V gene: TRBV5-1; J gene: TRBJ2-1; CDR3 DNA: TGCGCCAGCAGCCTAAGGACTAGCGGGAGTGGTGAGCAGTTCTTC; CDR3 protein: CASSLRTSGSGEQFF